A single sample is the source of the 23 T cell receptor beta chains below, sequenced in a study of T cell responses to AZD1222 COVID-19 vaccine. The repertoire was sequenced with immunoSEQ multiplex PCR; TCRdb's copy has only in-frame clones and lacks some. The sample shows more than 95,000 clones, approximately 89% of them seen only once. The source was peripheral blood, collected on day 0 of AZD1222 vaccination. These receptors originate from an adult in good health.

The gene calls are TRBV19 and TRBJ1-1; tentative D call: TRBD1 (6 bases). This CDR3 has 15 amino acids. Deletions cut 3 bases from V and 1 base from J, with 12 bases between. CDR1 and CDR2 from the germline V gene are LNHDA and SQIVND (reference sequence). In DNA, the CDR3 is TGTGCCAGTAGTATTAACAGGGTGGCGAACACTGAAGCTTTCTTT. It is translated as CASSINRVANTEAFF.

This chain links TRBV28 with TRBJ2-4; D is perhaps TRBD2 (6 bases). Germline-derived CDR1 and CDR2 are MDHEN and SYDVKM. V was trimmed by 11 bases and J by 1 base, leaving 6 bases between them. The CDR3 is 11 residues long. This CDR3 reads CAGGAKNIQYF. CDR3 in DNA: TGTGCCGGGGGGGCCAAAAACATTCAGTACTTC.

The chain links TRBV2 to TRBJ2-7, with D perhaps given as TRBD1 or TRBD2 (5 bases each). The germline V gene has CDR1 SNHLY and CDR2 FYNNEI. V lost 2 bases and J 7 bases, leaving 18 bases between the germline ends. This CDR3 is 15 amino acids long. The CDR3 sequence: CASSESTATRGEQYF. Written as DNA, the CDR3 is TGTGCCAGCAGTGAAAGTACAGCGACGAGGGGAGAGCAGTACTTC.

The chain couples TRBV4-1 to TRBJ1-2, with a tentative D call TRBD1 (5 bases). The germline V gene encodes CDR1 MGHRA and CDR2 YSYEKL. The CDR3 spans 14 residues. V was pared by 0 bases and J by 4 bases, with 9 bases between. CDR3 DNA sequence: TGCGCCAGCAGCCAAGATTGGGGGGGCTATGGCTACACCTTC. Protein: CASSQDWGGYGYTF.

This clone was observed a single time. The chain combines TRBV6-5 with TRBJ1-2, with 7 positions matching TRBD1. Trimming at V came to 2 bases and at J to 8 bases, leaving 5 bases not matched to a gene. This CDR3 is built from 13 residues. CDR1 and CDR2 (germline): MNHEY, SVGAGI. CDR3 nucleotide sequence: TGTGCCAGCAGTTACGAGGGGGCGGAGGGCTACACCTTC. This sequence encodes CASSYEGAEGYTF.

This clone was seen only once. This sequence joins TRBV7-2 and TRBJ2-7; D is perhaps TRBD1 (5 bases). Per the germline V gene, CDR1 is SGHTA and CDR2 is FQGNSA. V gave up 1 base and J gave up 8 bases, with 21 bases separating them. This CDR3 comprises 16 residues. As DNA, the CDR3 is TGTGCCAGCAGCTTAGGGTCTGTAGTAGGGGTCTTGAAGCAGTACTTC. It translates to CASSLGSVVGVLKQYF.

The CDR3: CASSPTSGSRGPWGALFF. In DNA, the CDR3 is TGTGCCAGCAGTCCAACCTCGGGATCCCGGGGGCCTTGGGGGGCCCTGTTTTTT. The chain is built from TRBV28 and TRBJ2-2; D tentatively reads TRBD1 or TRBD2 (6 bases each). From germline, CDR1 is MDHEN and CDR2 SYDVKM. The CDR3 consists of 18 residues. V was cut by 5 bases and J by 14 bases, with 33 bases left in between. Filled out from reference TRBV28 and TRBJ2-2, the complete variable domain reads DVKVTQSSRYLVKRTGEKVFLECVQDMDHENMFWYRQDPGLGLRLIYFSYDVKMKEKGDIPEGYSVSREKKERFSLILESASTNQTSMYLCASSPTSGSRGPWGALFFGEGSRLTVL.

Here the CDR3 DNA reads TGTGCCAGTAGGATTAGCGGGGGGAACACCGGGGAGCTGTTTTTT. It encodes CASRISGGNTGELFF. The chain links TRBV19 to TRBJ2-2, with 9 bases aligning to TRBD2. V dropped 6 bases and J dropped 1; count of bases not matched to a gene: 3. Germline lookup yields CDR1 LNHDA and CDR2 SQIVND (reference sequence). CDR3 size: 15 residues.

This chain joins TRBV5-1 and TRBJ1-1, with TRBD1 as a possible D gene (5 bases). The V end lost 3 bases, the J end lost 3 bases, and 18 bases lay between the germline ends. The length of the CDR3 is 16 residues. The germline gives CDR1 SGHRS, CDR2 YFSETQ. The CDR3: CASSSSDWDGDTEAFF. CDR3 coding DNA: TGCGCCAGCAGCTCCTCAGATTGGGACGGGGACACTGAAGCTTTCTTT.

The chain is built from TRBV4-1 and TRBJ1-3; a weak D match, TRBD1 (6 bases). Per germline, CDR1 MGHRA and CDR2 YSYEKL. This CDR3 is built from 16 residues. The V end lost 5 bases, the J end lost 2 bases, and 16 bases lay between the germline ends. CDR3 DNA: TGCGCCAGCAGCGCCCGGGACACTCAGCCTGGAAACACCATATATTTT. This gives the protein CASSARDTQPGNTIYF.

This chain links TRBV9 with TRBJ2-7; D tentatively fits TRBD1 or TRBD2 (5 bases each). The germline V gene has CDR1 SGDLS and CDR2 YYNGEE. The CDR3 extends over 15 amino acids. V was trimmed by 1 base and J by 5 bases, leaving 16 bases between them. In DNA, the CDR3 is TGTGCCAGCAGCGTATCCCTCGGGGCCCCCAACGAGCAGTACTTC. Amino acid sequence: CASSVSLGAPNEQYF.

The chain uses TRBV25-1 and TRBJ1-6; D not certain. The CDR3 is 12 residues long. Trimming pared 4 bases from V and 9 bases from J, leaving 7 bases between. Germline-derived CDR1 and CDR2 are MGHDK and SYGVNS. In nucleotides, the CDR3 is TGTGCCAGCAGTGCCGGGGTTTCACCCCTCCACTTT. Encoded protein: CASSAGVSPLHF. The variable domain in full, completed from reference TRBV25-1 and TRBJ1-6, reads EADIYQTPRYLVIGTGKKITLECSQTMGHDKMYWYQQDPGMELHLIHYSYGVNSTEKGDLSSESTVSRIRTEHFPLTLESARPSHTSQYLCASSAGVSPLHFGNGTRLTVT.

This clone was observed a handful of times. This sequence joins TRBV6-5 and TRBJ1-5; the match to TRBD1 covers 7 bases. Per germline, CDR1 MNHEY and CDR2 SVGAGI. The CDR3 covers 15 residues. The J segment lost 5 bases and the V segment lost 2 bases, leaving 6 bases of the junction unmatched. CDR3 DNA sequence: TGTGCCAGCAGTTACACCACCGGGACAGATCAGCCCCAGCATTTT. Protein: CASSYTTGTDQPQHF.

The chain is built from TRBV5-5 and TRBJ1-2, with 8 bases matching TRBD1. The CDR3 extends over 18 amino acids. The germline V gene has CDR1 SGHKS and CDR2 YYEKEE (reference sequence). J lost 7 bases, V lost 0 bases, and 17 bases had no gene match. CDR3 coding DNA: TGTGCCAGCAGCTTGGCGGCAGGGGGCGCATATCACGACGCTGGCTACACCTTC. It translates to CASSLAAGGAYHDAGYTF.

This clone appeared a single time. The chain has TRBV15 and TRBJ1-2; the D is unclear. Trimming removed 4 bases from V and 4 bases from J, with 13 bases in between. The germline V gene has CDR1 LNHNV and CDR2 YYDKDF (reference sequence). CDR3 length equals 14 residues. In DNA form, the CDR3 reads TGTGCCACCAGCAATGGAGGCGAAACCTATGGCTACACCTTC. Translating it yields CATSNGGETYGYTF.

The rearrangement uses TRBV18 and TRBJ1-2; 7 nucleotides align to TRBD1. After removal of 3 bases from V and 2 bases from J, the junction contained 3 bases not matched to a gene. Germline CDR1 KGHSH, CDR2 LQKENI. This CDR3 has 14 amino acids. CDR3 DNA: TGTGCCAGCTCACCTGAGGGGGCGAACTATGGCTACACCTTC. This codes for CASSPEGANYGYTF.

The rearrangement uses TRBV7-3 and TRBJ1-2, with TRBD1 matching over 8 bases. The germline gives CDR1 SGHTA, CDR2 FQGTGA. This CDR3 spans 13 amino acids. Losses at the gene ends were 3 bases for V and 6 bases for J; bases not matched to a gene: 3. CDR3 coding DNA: TGTGCCAGCAGCTTCGCAGGGGGCAATGGCTACACCTTC. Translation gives CASSFAGGNGYTF.

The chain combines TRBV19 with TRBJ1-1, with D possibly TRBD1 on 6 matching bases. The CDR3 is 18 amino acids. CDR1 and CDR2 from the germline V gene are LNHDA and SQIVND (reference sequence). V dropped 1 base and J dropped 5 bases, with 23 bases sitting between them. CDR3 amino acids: CASSIASTGIGKRTEAFF. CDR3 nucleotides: TGTGCCAGTAGTATAGCCTCAACAGGGATAGGAAAGAGGACTGAAGCTTTCTTT.

This CDR3 is CASSQEGGRHQPQHF. The CDR3 region has the DNA TGCGCCAGCAGCCAAGAGGGGGGGCGCCATCAGCCCCAGCATTTT. The gene calls are TRBV4-1 and TRBJ1-5; D perhaps matches TRBD1 (6 bases). The V end lost 0 bases, the J end lost 5 bases, and 11 bases lay between the germline ends. Germline lookup yields CDR1 MGHRA and CDR2 YSYEKL. This CDR3 has 15 residues.

The CDR3 nucleotides read TGTGCCATCAGTGAGTCGACAGAAAGCACAGATACGCAGTATTTT. It encodes CAISESTESTDTQYF. V is TRBV10-3 and J is TRBJ2-3, with a tentative D call TRBD1 (5 bases). CDR3 length: 15 residues. The V gene's germline CDR1 is ENHRY and CDR2 SYGVKD. With 0 bases removed from V and 0 bases from J, the gap between germline ends came to 7 bases.

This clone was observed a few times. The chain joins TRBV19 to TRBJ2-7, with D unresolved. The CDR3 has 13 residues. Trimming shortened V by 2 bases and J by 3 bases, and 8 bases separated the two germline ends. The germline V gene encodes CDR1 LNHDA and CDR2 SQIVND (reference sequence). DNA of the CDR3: TGTGCCAGTAGTATAACCGTCGACTACGAGCAGTACTTC. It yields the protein CASSITVDYEQYF.

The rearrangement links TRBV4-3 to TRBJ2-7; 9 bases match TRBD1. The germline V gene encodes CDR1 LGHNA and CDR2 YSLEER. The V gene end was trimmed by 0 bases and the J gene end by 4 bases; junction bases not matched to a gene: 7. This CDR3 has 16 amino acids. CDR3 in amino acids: CASSQESGQGPYEQYF. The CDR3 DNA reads TGCGCCAGCAGCCAAGAATCGGGACAGGGTCCGTACGAGCAGTACTTC.

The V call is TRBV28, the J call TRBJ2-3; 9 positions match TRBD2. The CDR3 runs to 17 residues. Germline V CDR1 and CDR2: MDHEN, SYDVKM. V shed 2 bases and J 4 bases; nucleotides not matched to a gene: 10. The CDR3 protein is CASSLQNGTSFPDTQYF. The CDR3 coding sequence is TGTGCCAGCAGTTTACAAAACGGGACTAGCTTTCCAGATACGCAGTATTTT.